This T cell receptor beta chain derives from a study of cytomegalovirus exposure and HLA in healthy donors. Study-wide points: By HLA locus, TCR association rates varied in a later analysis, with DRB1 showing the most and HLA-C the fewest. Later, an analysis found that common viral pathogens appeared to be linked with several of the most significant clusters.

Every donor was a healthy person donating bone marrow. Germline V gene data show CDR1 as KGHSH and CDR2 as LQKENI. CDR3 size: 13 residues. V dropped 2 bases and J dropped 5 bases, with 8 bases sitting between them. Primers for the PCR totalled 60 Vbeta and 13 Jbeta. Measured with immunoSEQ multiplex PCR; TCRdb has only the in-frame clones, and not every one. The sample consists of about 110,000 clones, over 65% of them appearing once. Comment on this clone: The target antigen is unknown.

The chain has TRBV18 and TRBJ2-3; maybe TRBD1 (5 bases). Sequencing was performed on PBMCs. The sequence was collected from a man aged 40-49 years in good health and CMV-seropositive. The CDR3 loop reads CASSPGQGDTQYF. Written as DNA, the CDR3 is TGTGCCAGCTCACCAGGTCAGGGAGATACGCAGTATTTT.